This entry features one T cell receptor (beta chain) sequence. The data are from a study of blood T cell repertoires in COVID-19. Germline CDR1 is LGHNA and CDR2 is YSLEER. The CDR3 has 16 amino acids. V dropped 1 base and J dropped 3; count of bases not matched to a gene: 7. TCRdb's table, derived via immunoSEQ multiplex PCR, lists solely in-frame clones and lacks some. Of hundreds of thousands of clones listed, roughly 84% are singletons. The age range of participants was about 18 to 90 years, with residence in roughly 25 US areas. Participant-given clinical history determined each cohort assignment.

The source material was PBMCs or T cells enriched from blood (not recorded which). This sequence was found in a woman aged 18-29 years who had been exposed to COVID-19. This chain joins TRBV4-3 and TRBJ2-7, with 9 bases that match TRBD1. CDR3 in amino acids: CASSQVAGQGNYEQYF. CDR3 nucleotides: TGCGCCAGCAGCCAAGTTGCGGGACAGGGCAACTACGAGCAGTACTTC.